The T cell receptor (beta chain) described here comes from a study of shared clonotypes between healthy human individuals. Study outcomes and limitations: Some naive CD4 clonotypes, about 5.5%, turned up in common across a handful of donors. Sequencing depth was expected to influence donor clonotype sharing.

Notes on this clone: Its matching antigen is unknown.

Once extracted for a subset, genomic DNA was divided evenly among several immunoSEQ plates. Only in-frame clones appear in the TCRdb table, and some are missing; sequencing was by immunoSEQ multiplex PCR. The table records around 240,000 clones, 60% to 70% of them present only once. There were no recent acute infections or vaccinations among the donors, who were healthy HIV-negative adults. The germline CDR1 and CDR2 sequences are MNHEY and SMNVEV (reference sequence). This CDR3 has 14 residues. The V and J ends lost 3 bases and 5 bases respectively, with 11 bases between them. The V call is TRBV27, the J call TRBJ2-1; D is possibly TRBD1 or TRBD2 (5 bases each). This sequence was found in a man aged 30-40 years in good health. Sequenced sample: memory CD4+ T cells sorted from blood. Regarding subset: CD45RA-negative fraction. CDR3 in amino acids: CASSFWGRDNEQFF. For the CDR3, the DNA is TGTGCCAGCAGTTTTTGGGGACGGGACAATGAGCAGTTCTTC.